Sequencing of this T cell receptor beta chain was carried out in a study of T cells in localized non-small cell lung cancer. Overall study results and limits: Uninvolved nearby lung showed the greatest T cell clonality, exceeding that found in tumor. The study sequenced only one region of the tumor. As a result, intratumor heterogeneity could not be excluded and remains possible. Those with higher blood T cell density had longer overall survival. Adjacent lung had a median roughly 60 of the 100 largest tumor clones.

Germline trimming cut 0 bases from V and 2 bases from J; bases unmatched to any gene: 5. The CDR3 is 16 residues long. In germline, CDR1 is MRHNA, CDR2 SNTAGT. As regards this clone: Its antigen is unknown.

Profiled with immunoSEQ multiplex PCR; TCRdb holds only in-frame clones, not every one. Of about 62,000 clones detected, approximately 80% appear once; the ten largest clones hold roughly 4.8%. This sequence was found in a man aged 35-69 years with stage II lung adenocarcinoma. The chain uses TRBV6-4 and TRBJ2-3; 7 positions agree with TRBD1. The sequencing here drew on PBMCs, taken before any cancer treatment. CDR3 sequence reads: CASSDSWTGATDTQYF. CDR3 DNA: TGTGCCAGCAGTGACTCATGGACAGGAGCCACAGATACGCAGTATTTT.